The 22 T cell receptor beta chains below come from one sample, sequenced in a study of CD8 T cells in ankylosing spondylitis. TCRdb used MiXCR to reprocess the 5' RACE reads, holding one entry per CDR3 protein. The table lists 150,000 or so distinct CDR3 sequences, roughly 30% of them singletons. The sample taken for sequencing was synovial fluid, either unsorted or a sorted T cell fraction (not recorded which). The receptors were sampled from a male donor with ankylosing spondylitis.

There are a few counts of this clonotype. The J gene is TRBJ2-1, the V gene TRBV28; 11 nucleotides line up with TRBD2. Per germline, CDR1 MDHEN and CDR2 SYDVKM. Trimming at V came to 7 bases and at J to 0 bases, leaving 11 bases not matched to a gene. This CDR3 has 18 residues. The CDR3 is CASTLGLAGGSSYNEQFF. The CDR3 DNA reads as TGTGCCAGCACCCTTGGGCTAGCGGGAGGTAGCTCCTACAATGAGCAGTTCTTC. The full variable domain, rest sourced from reference TRBV28 and TRBJ2-1, is DVKVTQSSRYLVKRTGEKVFLECVQDMDHENMFWYRQDPGLGLRLIYFSYDVKMKEKGDIPEGYSVSREKKERFSLILESASTNQTSMYLCASTLGLAGGSSYNEQFFGPGTRLTVL.

This clonotype appeared many times. The chain links TRBV12-3 or TRBV12-4 to TRBJ1-5; no reliable D call. The CDR3 is 14 amino acids. V dropped 5 bases and J dropped 0 bases, with 8 bases sitting between them. The CDR3 DNA reads as TGTGCCAGCAGTACCCGAGATAGCAATCAGCCCCAGCATTTT. Protein: CASSTRDSNQPQHF.

The chain is built from TRBV9 and TRBJ2-5, with D tentatively TRBD2 (6 bases). The CDR3 has 15 amino acids. V dropped 4 bases and J dropped 0 bases, with 13 bases sitting between them. Looked up from germline, CDR1 is SGDLS and CDR2 is YYNGEE. Here the CDR3 DNA reads TGTGCCAGCAGCCCGCGTCGGGGGAACCAAGAGACCCAGTACTTC. The encoded protein is CASSPRRGNQETQYF.

The V and J genes are TRBV7-2 and TRBJ1-6; D is unclear. The CDR3 is 14 amino acids. V dropped 2 bases and J dropped 9 bases, with 11 bases sitting between them. Per the germline V gene, CDR1 is SGHTA and CDR2 is FQGNSA. The CDR3 loop reads CASSLPGSGSPLHF. As DNA, the CDR3 is TGTGCCAGCAGCTTACCTGGTTCTGGTTCACCCCTCCACTTT.

This chain connects TRBV28 to TRBJ1-2; D may be TRBD1 (6 bases). V lost 7 bases to trimming and J lost 4 bases, with 13 bases between them. The CDR3 sequence is 13 residues long. Germline-derived CDR1 and CDR2 are MDHEN and SYDVKM. Here the CDR3 reads CASTWGAGYGYTF. CDR3 coding DNA: TGTGCCAGCACCTGGGGGGCTGGCTATGGCTACACCTTC.

This clonotype has just a few counts. CDR3 sequence (DNA): TGTGCCAGCAGCCTCGGGACAGGGGAGACTGAAGCTTTCTTT. As protein: CASSLGTGETEAFF. The chain joins TRBV9 to TRBJ1-1, with 10 bases fitting TRBD1. Germline CDR1 and CDR2: SGDLS and YYNGEE. The CDR3 has 14 amino acids. V shed 4 bases and J 5 bases; nucleotides not matched to a gene: 5.

This clonotype was detected a few times. This chain joins TRBV6-1 and TRBJ1-2, with a weak D call TRBD1 (5 bases). The germline V gene encodes CDR1 MNHNS and CDR2 SASEGT. The CDR3 runs 15 residues. The V end was cut by 7 bases, the J end by 1 base, with 16 bases between. The CDR3 reads CASTIQRGGNYGYTF. The DNA of the CDR3 is TGTGCCAGCACCATCCAACGGGGGGGTAACTATGGCTACACCTTC.

This clonotype has only one observation. The rearrangement joins TRBV10-3 to TRBJ1-4; D is perhaps TRBD1 (6 bases). CDR1 ENHRY and CDR2 SYGVKD come from the germline V gene. The germline V and J ends were trimmed by 4 bases and 8 bases, with 8 bases remaining between them. The length of the CDR3 is 12 residues. CDR3 in DNA: TGTGCCATCAGTGCGACAGGCGAAAAACTGTTTTTT. Residues: CAISATGEKLFF.

There are many counts of this clonotype. V is TRBV20-1 and J is TRBJ2-1; 8 nucleotides line up with TRBD2. This CDR3 region has 15 residues. V dropped 1 base and J dropped 7; count of bases not matched to a gene: 9. From germline, CDR1 is DFQATT and CDR2 SNEGSKA (reference sequence). The CDR3 here is CSARGNGRALNEQFF. The DNA of the CDR3 is TGCAGTGCTAGAGGGAACGGGAGGGCCCTTAATGAGCAGTTCTTC.

The gene calls are TRBV6-2 or TRBV6-3 and TRBJ1-1; TRBD1 matches 7 bases. Germline assignment: CDR1 MNHEY and CDR2 SVGEGT. Trimming removed 6 bases from V and 3 bases from J; junction bases left unmatched: 10. This CDR3 is built from 15 residues. As DNA, the CDR3 is TGTGCCAGCAGGCCCTCGACAGGGATGGACACTGAAGCTTTCTTT. Translation: CASRPSTGMDTEAFF.

The chain couples TRBV7-3 to TRBJ2-1; TRBD1 is a possible D gene (5 bases). This CDR3 spans 16 amino acids. Germline V CDR1 and CDR2: SGHTA, FQGTGA. V lost 4 bases and J lost 5, with 18 bases in between. As DNA, the CDR3 is TGTGCCAGCAGCTCGAACGACAGCAGTTTGGACAATGAGCAGTTCTTC. Translating it yields CASSSNDSSLDNEQFF.

The chain combines TRBV20-1 with TRBJ1-5; D is ambiguous. This CDR3 comprises 13 residues. Trimming left V 3 bases short and J 3 bases short, with 9 bases between. Germline values: CDR1 DFQATT, CDR2 SNEGSKA (reference sequence). The CDR3 loop is CSASGRINQPQHF. As DNA, the CDR3 is TGCAGTGCTAGTGGTCGGATCAATCAGCCCCAGCATTTT.

The chain carries TRBV3-1 and TRBJ2-5; a weak D match, TRBD2 (6 bases). Germline CDR1 LGHDT, CDR2 YNNKEL (reference sequence). V was clipped by 4 bases and J by 1 base, with 10 bases between them. The CDR3 sequence is 14 residues long. The DNA for the CDR3 is TGTGCCAGCAGCCGGCGTAGCGGCCAAGAGACCCAGTACTTC. Amino acids: CASSRRSGQETQYF.

In its sample, this clonotype ranks as medium-sized (0.01 to 0.1%). The chain joins TRBV12-3 or TRBV12-4 to TRBJ2-2, with a weak D call TRBD2 (5 bases). The V end lost 5 bases, the J end lost 6 bases, and 19 bases lay between the germline ends. The CDR3 is made up of 16 amino acids. The CDR3 coding sequence is TGTGCCAGCAGTCCCCGGCACCCCCGGGAAGCCGGGGAGCTGTTTTTT. It translates to CASSPRHPREAGELFF.

Many counts were recorded for this clonotype. The chain combines TRBV18 with TRBJ2-3, with 9 nucleotides matching TRBD2. CDR1 and CDR2 from the germline V gene are KGHSH and LQKENI. The CDR3 spans 14 residues. The ends lost 4 bases at V and 4 bases at J; junction bases unmatched: 3. The CDR3 region is CASSRLAGPDTQYF. The DNA of the CDR3 is TGTGCCAGCTCACGGCTAGCGGGACCAGATACGCAGTATTTT.

This clonotype was observed at least ten times. The chain is built from TRBV11-3 and TRBJ2-1; 11 bases are a match to TRBD2. Germline CDR1 is SGHNT and CDR2 is YENEEA. With 1 base clipped from V and 9 bases from J, the junction kept 2 bases outside the gene matches. The CDR3 has 14 residues. The CDR3 coding sequence is TGTGCCAGCAGCTTAGTGGGGACTAGCGGTGAGCAGTTCTTC. Translation gives CASSLVGTSGEQFF.

The J gene is TRBJ2-4, the V gene TRBV4-1; D is perhaps TRBD2 (5 bases). This CDR3 has 18 amino acids. Germline V gene lookup returns CDR1 MGHRA and CDR2 YSYEKL. Trimming shortened V by 0 bases and J by 2 bases, and 17 bases separated the two germline ends. The CDR3 is CASSQERWEYTPKNIQYF. CDR3 sequence (DNA): TGCGCCAGCAGCCAAGAACGGTGGGAGTACACTCCCAAAAACATTCAGTACTTC.

This rearrangement joins TRBV5-1 to TRBJ1-1, with D possibly TRBD1 on 6 matching bases. Germline V gene sequence: CDR1 SGHRS, CDR2 YFSETQ. There are 17 residues in the CDR3. V shed 1 base and J shed 3 bases, with 19 bases lying between them. CDR3 protein: CASSLWGAAPSDTEAFF. Written as DNA, the CDR3 is TGCGCCAGCAGCTTGTGGGGGGCCGCCCCTTCGGACACTGAAGCTTTCTTT.

This clonotype was detected many times. The rearrangement uses TRBV4-3 and TRBJ2-3; tentative D call: TRBD2 (6 bases). Per the germline V gene, CDR1 is LGHNA and CDR2 is YSLEER. V lost 1 base to trimming and J lost 2 bases, with 10 bases between them. CDR3 length: 15 amino acids. The CDR3 DNA reads as TGCGCCAGCAGCCAAGTGCGGGGATACACAGATACGCAGTATTTT. As protein: CASSQVRGYTDTQYF.

This clonotype was detected ten times or more. This chain uses TRBV6-1 with TRBJ2-3; D might be TRBD1 (6 bases). Germline V gene lookup returns CDR1 MNHNS and CDR2 SASEGT. Trimming removed 3 bases from V and 4 bases from J, with 8 bases in between. CDR3 size: 13 residues. The CDR3 DNA sequence: TGTGCCAGCAGTGACAGGGGAGCAGATACGCAGTATTTT. It yields the protein CASSDRGADTQYF.

This clonotype was observed many times. V and J are TRBV12-3 or TRBV12-4 and TRBJ2-7; 8 bases are shared with TRBD1. The trim removed 5 bases at V and 3 bases at J, leaving 9 bases unmatched. This CDR3 comprises 15 residues. CDR3 sequence: CASSPPGTGDYEQYF. The CDR3 coding sequence is TGTGCCAGCAGTCCCCCCGGGACAGGAGACTACGAGCAGTACTTC.

The V gene is TRBV12-5, the J gene TRBJ2-1, with 9 bases fitting TRBD2. In germline, CDR1 is LGHNT, CDR2 FRNRAP. V lost 0 bases, J lost 3 bases, and 6 bases stayed unmatched. This CDR3 has 17 amino acids. CDR3 region: CASGLVGIAGDYNEQFF. The CDR3 nucleotides read TGTGCTAGTGGTTTGGTAGGTATAGCGGGGGACTACAATGAGCAGTTCTTC.